These 5 T cell receptor beta chains came from one sample sequenced in a study of T cell responses to AZD1222 COVID-19 vaccine (dated by TCRdb to the early 2020s). Read against the paper, the sample's time point label means: baseline before first vaccination. Library preparation was by the immunoSEQ multiplex PCR assay. The immuneACCESS repertoire file appears here via TCRdb, limited to in-frame rearrangements. These files lack a portion of the clones; in checked studies, under half of the deficit traces to unresolved V genes, and the cause of the others is not known. Recorded for this sample are approximately 82,000 clones; around 83% of them occurred a single time. About an eighth of the sample belongs to the ten largest clones. The input for sequencing was peripheral blood, taken on day 0 of AZD1222 vaccination. These receptors were collected from an adult in good health.

The rearrangement links TRBV6-5 to TRBJ1-2; no reliable D call. This CDR3 is 13 amino acids long. Germline CDR1 is MNHEY and CDR2 is SVGAGI. V was clipped by 6 bases and J by 7 bases, with 15 bases between them. The CDR3 region is CASRRGRSGGYTF. The CDR3 DNA sequence: TGTGCCAGCAGAAGAGGACGCTCGGGTGGCTACACCTTC.

The chain links TRBV7-8 to TRBJ2-5, with 9 bases fitting TRBD1. CDR1 and CDR2 (germline): SGHVS, FQNEAQ. CDR3 size: 16 residues. V trimming: 2 bases; J trimming: 5 bases; junction bases outside the gene matches: 9. For the CDR3, the DNA is TGTGCCAGCAGCTTAAGGGGGACAGGGTTTGGGGAGACCCAGTACTTC. It yields the protein CASSLRGTGFGETQYF.

The V and J genes are TRBV11-3 and TRBJ1-1, with 7 bases identical to TRBD1. The trim removed 5 bases at V and 3 bases at J, leaving 6 bases unmatched. The CDR3 length is 14 residues. CDR1 and CDR2 from the germline V gene are SGHNT and YENEEA. Written as DNA, the CDR3 is TGTGCCAGCAGCCAACAGGGGTCCTACACTGAAGCTTTCTTT. Protein product: CASSQQGSYTEAFF.

The chain employs TRBV7-9 and TRBJ1-5; no definite D call. Germline-derived CDR1 and CDR2 are SEHNR and FQNEAQ (reference sequence). The CDR3 is 18 residues long. Trimming cost V 1 base and J 1 base, with 17 bases left between them. CDR3 bases: TGTGCCAGCAGCTTAGTAATTAACCCCCTCCGGAGCAATCAGCCCCAGCATTTT. Translation: CASSLVINPLRSNQPQHF.

This chain connects TRBV6-5 to TRBJ1-1; the D is unclear. V lost 8 bases and J 2 bases, leaving 12 bases between the germline ends. The CDR3 consists of 13 residues. CDR1 and CDR2 (germline): MNHEY, SVGAGI. In DNA, the CDR3 is TGTGCCAGCTTTACGAACGGCAACACTGAAGCTTTCTTT. Residues: CASFTNGNTEAFF.